Listed here are 24 T cell receptor beta chains from one sample, sequenced in a study of T cell responses to AZD1222 COVID-19 vaccine. Clones were read by immunoSEQ multiplex PCR, and TCRdb kept only the in-frame ones, dropping some. The data show 77,000 or so clones, around 92% seen once. This sample comprised peripheral blood, obtained on day 0 of MenACWY control vaccination. The receptors here all came from an adult in good health.

The rearrangement uses TRBV6-6 and TRBJ1-1; D remains ambiguous. CDR3 length: 14 amino acids. V lost 2 bases to trimming and J lost 0 bases, with 7 bases between them. Germline V gene lookup returns CDR1 MNHNY and CDR2 SVGAGI (reference sequence). The CDR3 nucleotides read TGTGCCAGCAGTTACCGGAACATGAACACTGAAGCTTTCTTT. This codes for CASSYRNMNTEAFF.

This sequence joins TRBV9 and TRBJ2-7, with D hard to call. CDR3 size: 12 residues. Trimming took 3 bases from V and 0 from J, leaving 4 bases between them. Germline V gene data show CDR1 as SGDLS and CDR2 as YYNGEE. For the CDR3, the DNA is TGTGCCAGCAGCGGGTCCTCCTACGAGCAGTACTTC. The encoded protein is CASSGSSYEQYF.

The V call is TRBV19, the J call TRBJ1-6; 9 nucleotides align to TRBD1. The CDR3 spans 14 residues. The ends lost 5 bases at V and 13 bases at J; junction bases unmatched: 9. Germline-derived CDR1 and CDR2 are LNHDA and SQIVND (reference sequence). The CDR3: CASSLRAGQGPLHF. The CDR3 DNA reads TGTGCCAGTAGTCTGAGGGCGGGACAGGGTCCCCTCCACTTT.

V usage is TRBV10-1 and J usage is TRBJ2-7, with 12 bases that match TRBD2. Germline V gene lookup returns CDR1 WNHNN and CDR2 SYGVQD (reference sequence). V dropped 4 bases and J dropped 3; count of bases not matched to a gene: 4. This CDR3 has 15 amino acids. The CDR3: CASSGGGLAGYEQYF. Here the CDR3 DNA reads TGCGCCAGCAGTGGGGGGGGACTAGCGGGCTACGAGCAGTACTTC.

The rearrangement uses TRBV5-5 and TRBJ2-3; D remains ambiguous. The germline V and J ends were trimmed by 0 bases and 6 bases, with 2 bases remaining between them. This CDR3 spans 11 amino acids. Germline-derived CDR1 and CDR2 are SGHKS and YYEKEE (reference sequence). The CDR3 region is CASSLGDTQYF. For the CDR3, the DNA is TGTGCCAGCAGCTTGGGGGATACGCAGTATTTT.

The V gene is TRBV15, the J gene TRBJ2-5; TRBD2 agrees at 8 bases. This CDR3 region has 15 residues. V was pared by 1 base and J by 3 bases, with 4 bases of the junction left unmatched. CDR1 and CDR2 (germline): LNHNV, YYDKDF (reference sequence). As DNA, the CDR3 is TGTGCCACCAGCAGAGTAGGACTAGCAGAAGAGACCCAGTACTTC. Amino acids: CATSRVGLAEETQYF. Filled out from reference TRBV15 and TRBJ2-5, the complete variable domain reads DAMVIQNPRYQVTQFGKPVTLSCSQTLNHNVMYWYQQKSSQAPKLLFHYYDKDFNNEADTPDNFQSRRPNTSFCFLDIRSPGLGDTAMYLCATSRVGLAEETQYFGPGTRLLVL.

This chain joins TRBV3-1 (or the pseudogene TRBV3-2) and TRBJ2-7; TRBD1 is a possible D gene (6 bases). Germline lookup yields CDR1 LGHDT and CDR2 YNNKEL (reference sequence). Trimming took 5 bases from V and 3 from J, leaving 17 bases between them. The CDR3 consists of 15 residues. CDR3 protein: CASSRETGWNYEQYF. CDR3 nucleotides: TGTGCCAGCAGCAGAGAGACAGGTTGGAACTACGAGCAGTACTTC.

This chain links TRBV19 with TRBJ2-5; 9 bases align to TRBD1. The CDR3 totals 16 residues. V shed 0 bases and J 5 bases; nucleotides not matched to a gene: 7. CDR1 is LNHDA and CDR2 is SQIVND in the germline V gene (reference sequence). The DNA for the CDR3 is TGTGCCAGTAGTATAGATCACAGGGGGCTTTGGGAGACCCAGTACTTC. Protein: CASSIDHRGLWETQYF.

The chain employs TRBV14 and TRBJ2-7, with D possibly TRBD1 on 7 matching bases. V dropped 1 base and J dropped 6 bases, with 16 bases sitting between them. Germline CDR1 SGHDN, CDR2 FVKESK. There are 15 residues in the CDR3. The CDR3 nucleotides are TGTGCCAGCAGCCAAGTACAGGGGAGGATGGGCGAGCAGTACTTC. As protein: CASSQVQGRMGEQYF. Drawing the rest from reference TRBV14 and TRBJ2-7, the complete variable domain is EAGVTQFPSHSVIEKGQTVTLRCDPISGHDNLYWYRRVMGKEIKFLLHFVKESKQDESGMPNNRFLAERTGGTYSTLKVQPAELEDSGVYFCASSQVQGRMGEQYFGPGTRLTVT.

The gene calls are TRBV2 and TRBJ1-4; D ambiguous. Trimming took off 1 base at V and 5 bases at J, with 8 bases between the two ends. This CDR3 contains 14 residues. CDR1 is SNHLY and CDR2 is FYNNEI in the germline V gene. CDR3 region: CASSEGEGNEKLFF. CDR3 bases: TGTGCCAGCAGTGAAGGGGAAGGGAATGAAAAACTGTTTTTT.

This chain links TRBV2 with TRBJ1-5; tentatively, D is TRBD1 (6 bases). V lost 7 bases and J 3 bases, leaving 16 bases between the germline ends. This CDR3 is 15 amino acids long. The germline CDR1 and CDR2 sequences are SNHLY and FYNNEI. In DNA form, the CDR3 reads TGTGCCAGCAAAGCTGACCGGGACAACAATCAGCCCCAGCATTTT. Translating gives CASKADRDNNQPQHF.

The CDR3 DNA is TGTGCCAGCAGCGTAGGCGGACAGCCTAGCACAGATACGCAGTATTTT. Translated: CASSVGGQPSTDTQYF. The chain joins TRBV9 to TRBJ2-3, with D perhaps TRBD1 (6 bases). Trimming pared 0 bases from V and 0 bases from J, leaving 11 bases between. CDR3 size: 16 residues. Germline V gives CDR1 SGDLS, CDR2 YYNGEE.

The CDR3 here is CASWGPERNTEAFF. In nucleotides, the CDR3 is TGTGCCAGCTGGGGCCCAGAGAGAAACACTGAAGCTTTCTTT. The chain is built from TRBV6-5 and TRBJ1-1; D perhaps matches TRBD1 (5 bases). The V end lost 8 bases, the J end lost 2 bases, and 15 bases lay between the germline ends. The CDR3 sequence is 14 residues long. The germline V gene has CDR1 MNHEY and CDR2 SVGAGI.

The V and J genes are TRBV25-1 and TRBJ2-3, with D possibly matching TRBD2 (6 bases). The CDR3 loop spans 15 amino acids. Germline CDR1 is MGHDK and CDR2 is SYGVNS. Trimming removed 6 bases from V and 3 bases from J, with 16 bases in between. In nucleotides, the CDR3 is TGTGCCAGCAGCGGGAGTTGGTGGCGGACAGATACGCAGTATTTT. Amino acids: CASSGSWWRTDTQYF.

The CDR3 region is CAWSIGRGGTYEQYF. For the CDR3, the DNA is TGTGCCTGGAGTATAGGGCGGGGGGGAACCTACGAGCAGTACTTC. The chain employs TRBV30 and TRBJ2-7; 9 bases fit TRBD2. Germline CDR1 is GTSNPN and CDR2 is SVGIG (reference sequence). There are 15 residues in the CDR3. V dropped 2 bases and J dropped 2; count of bases not matched to a gene: 7. The complete variable domain, with remaining parts taken from reference TRBV30 and TRBJ2-7, reads SQTIHQWPATLVQPVGSPLSLECTVEGTSNPNLYWYRQAAGRGLQLLFYSVGIGQISSEVPQNLSASRPQDRQFILSSKKLLLSDSGFYLCAWSIGRGGTYEQYFGPGTRLTVT.

The chain is built from TRBV7-9 and TRBJ2-5; maybe TRBD1 (5 bases). The CDR3 is 14 residues long. V gave up 7 bases and J gave up 4 bases, with 16 bases separating them. Germline values: CDR1 SEHNR, CDR2 FQNEAQ (reference sequence). The CDR3 DNA follows: TGTGCCAGCACCAACCAGCAGGGATTAGAGACCCAGTACTTC. Translation gives CASTNQQGLETQYF.

CDR3 residues: CATSSLDTRADTGELFF. The DNA of the CDR3 is TGTGCCACCAGCAGCTTAGATACCCGGGCCGATACCGGGGAGCTGTTTTTT. The gene calls are TRBV15 and TRBJ2-2; D gene ambiguous. Germline CDR1 reads LNHNV; CDR2 reads YYDKDF (reference sequence). V dropped 3 bases and J dropped 5 bases, with 19 bases sitting between them. The CDR3 totals 17 residues.

This chain joins TRBV11-1 and TRBJ2-1; no reliable D call. There are 15 residues in the CDR3. Trimming removed 5 bases at V and 7 bases at J, with 18 bases between. Germline lookup yields CDR1 SGHAT and CDR2 FQDESV (reference sequence). CDR3 bases: TGTGCCAGCAGCCCCTTGGACGGCCTTGGGAATGAGCAGTTCTTC. Protein: CASSPLDGLGNEQFF. Full variable domain (rest looked up from reference TRBV11-1 and TRBJ2-1): EAEVAQSPRYKITEKSQAVAFWCDPISGHATLYWYRQILGQGPELLVQFQDESVVDDSQLPKDRFSAERLKGVDSTLKIQPAELGDSAMYLCASSPLDGLGNEQFFGPGTRLTVL.

This sequence joins TRBV3-1 (or the pseudogene TRBV3-2) and TRBJ2-3; D uncertain. Germline V gene sequence: CDR1 LGHDT, CDR2 YNNKEL (reference sequence). The CDR3 totals 15 residues. V gave up 1 base and J gave up 0 bases, with 8 bases separating them. In DNA, the CDR3 is TGTGCCAGCAGCCAAGTACCCCTTAGCACAGATACGCAGTATTTT. It specifies CASSQVPLSTDTQYF.

The chain carries TRBV6-2 or TRBV6-3 and TRBJ2-3, with TRBD2 matching over 12 bases. Per the germline V gene, CDR1 is MNHEY and CDR2 is SVGEGT. The CDR3 has 16 residues. With 4 bases clipped from V and 4 bases from J, the junction kept 6 bases outside the gene matches. CDR3 nucleotides: TGTGCCAGCAGTTCACACCTAGCGGGAGGGCCAGATACGCAGTATTTT. Translated: CASSSHLAGGPDTQYF.

This clone was seen just once. CDR3 sequence: CASSFNVGGEEAFF. As DNA, the CDR3 is TGTGCCAGCAGCTTCAACGTCGGAGGGGAGGAAGCTTTCTTT. This chain links TRBV7-9 with TRBJ1-1, with D possibly matching TRBD1 (5 bases). V was shortened by 3 bases and J by 8 bases, with 16 bases between the two germline ends. Germline CDR1 is SEHNR and CDR2 is FQNEAQ (reference sequence). The CDR3 is 14 residues long.

V and J are TRBV6-2 or TRBV6-3 and TRBJ1-5; D is possibly TRBD1 (6 bases). Germline assignment: CDR1 MNHEY and CDR2 SVGEGT. The CDR3 spans 15 residues. Deletions cut 2 bases from V and 6 bases from J, with 14 bases between. The CDR3 nucleotides read TGTGCCAGCAGTTACCACAGGGAGGTCTCTCAGCCCCAGCATTTT. Its protein product is CASSYHREVSQPQHF.

The rearrangement uses TRBV2 and TRBJ2-1; D unresolved. Germline CDR1 SNHLY, CDR2 FYNNEI. V lost 4 bases to trimming and J lost 3 bases, with 7 bases between them. The CDR3 spans 13 residues. For the CDR3, the DNA is TGTGCCAGCAGTGGAGGAAACTACAATGAGCAGTTCTTC. It codes for CASSGGNYNEQFF.

V usage is TRBV7-9 and J usage is TRBJ2-7, with 9 bases aligning to TRBD1. Germline V gene sequence: CDR1 SEHNR, CDR2 FQNEAQ (reference sequence). There are 14 residues in the CDR3. J lost 6 bases, V lost 5 bases, and 8 bases had no gene match. CDR3 loop: CASSIPGQGVEQYF. Here the CDR3 DNA reads TGTGCCAGCAGCATACCGGGACAGGGCGTCGAGCAGTACTTC.